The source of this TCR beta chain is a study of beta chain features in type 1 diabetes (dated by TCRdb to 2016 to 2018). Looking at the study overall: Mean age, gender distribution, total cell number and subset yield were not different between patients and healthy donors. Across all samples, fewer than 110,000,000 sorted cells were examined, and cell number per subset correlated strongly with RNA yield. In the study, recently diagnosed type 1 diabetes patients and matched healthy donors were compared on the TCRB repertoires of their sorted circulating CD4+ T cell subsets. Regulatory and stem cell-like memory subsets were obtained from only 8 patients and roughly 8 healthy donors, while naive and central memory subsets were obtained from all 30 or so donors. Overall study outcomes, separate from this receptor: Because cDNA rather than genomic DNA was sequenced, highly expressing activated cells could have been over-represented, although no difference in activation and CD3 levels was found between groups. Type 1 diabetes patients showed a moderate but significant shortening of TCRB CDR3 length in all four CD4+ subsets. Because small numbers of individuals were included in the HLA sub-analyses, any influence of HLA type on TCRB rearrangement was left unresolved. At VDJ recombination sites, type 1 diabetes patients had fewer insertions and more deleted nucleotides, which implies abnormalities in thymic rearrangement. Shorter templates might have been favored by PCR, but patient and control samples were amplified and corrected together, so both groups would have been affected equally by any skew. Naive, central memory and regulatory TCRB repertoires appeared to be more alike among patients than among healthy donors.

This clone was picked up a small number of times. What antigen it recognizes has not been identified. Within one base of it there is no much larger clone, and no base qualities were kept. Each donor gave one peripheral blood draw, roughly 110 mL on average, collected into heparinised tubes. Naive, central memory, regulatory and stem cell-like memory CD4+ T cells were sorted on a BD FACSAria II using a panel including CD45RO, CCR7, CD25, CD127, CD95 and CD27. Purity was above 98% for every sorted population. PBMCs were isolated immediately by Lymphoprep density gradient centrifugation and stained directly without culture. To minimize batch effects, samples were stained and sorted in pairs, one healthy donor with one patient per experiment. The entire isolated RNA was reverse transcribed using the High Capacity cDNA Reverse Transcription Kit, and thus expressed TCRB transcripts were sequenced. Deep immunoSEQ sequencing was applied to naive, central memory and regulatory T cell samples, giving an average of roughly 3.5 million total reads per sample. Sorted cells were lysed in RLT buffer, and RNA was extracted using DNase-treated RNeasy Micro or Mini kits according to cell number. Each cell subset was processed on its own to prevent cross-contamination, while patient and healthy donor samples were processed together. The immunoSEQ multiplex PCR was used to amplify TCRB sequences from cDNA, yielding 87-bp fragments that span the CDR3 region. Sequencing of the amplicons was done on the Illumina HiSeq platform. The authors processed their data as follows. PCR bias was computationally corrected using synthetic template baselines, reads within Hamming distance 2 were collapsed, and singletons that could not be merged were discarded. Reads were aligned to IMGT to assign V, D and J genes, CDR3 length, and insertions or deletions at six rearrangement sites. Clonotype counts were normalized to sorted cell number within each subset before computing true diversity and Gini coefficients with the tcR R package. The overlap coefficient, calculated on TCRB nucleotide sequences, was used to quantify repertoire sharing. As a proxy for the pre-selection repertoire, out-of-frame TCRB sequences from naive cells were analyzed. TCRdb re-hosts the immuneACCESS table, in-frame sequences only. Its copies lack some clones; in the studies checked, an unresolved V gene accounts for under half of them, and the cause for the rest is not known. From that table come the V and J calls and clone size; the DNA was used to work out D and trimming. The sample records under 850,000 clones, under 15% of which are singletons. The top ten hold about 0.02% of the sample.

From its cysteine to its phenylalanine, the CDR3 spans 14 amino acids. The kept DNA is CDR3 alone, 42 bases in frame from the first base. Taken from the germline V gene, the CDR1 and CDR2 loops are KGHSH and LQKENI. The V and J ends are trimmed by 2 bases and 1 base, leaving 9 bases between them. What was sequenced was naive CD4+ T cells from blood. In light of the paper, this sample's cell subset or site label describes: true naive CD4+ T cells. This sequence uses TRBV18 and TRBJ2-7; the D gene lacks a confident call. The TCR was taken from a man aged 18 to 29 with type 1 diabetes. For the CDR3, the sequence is CASSPTTNSYEQYF. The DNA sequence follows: TGTGCCAGCTCACCAACGACAAATTCCTACGAGCAGTACTTC.